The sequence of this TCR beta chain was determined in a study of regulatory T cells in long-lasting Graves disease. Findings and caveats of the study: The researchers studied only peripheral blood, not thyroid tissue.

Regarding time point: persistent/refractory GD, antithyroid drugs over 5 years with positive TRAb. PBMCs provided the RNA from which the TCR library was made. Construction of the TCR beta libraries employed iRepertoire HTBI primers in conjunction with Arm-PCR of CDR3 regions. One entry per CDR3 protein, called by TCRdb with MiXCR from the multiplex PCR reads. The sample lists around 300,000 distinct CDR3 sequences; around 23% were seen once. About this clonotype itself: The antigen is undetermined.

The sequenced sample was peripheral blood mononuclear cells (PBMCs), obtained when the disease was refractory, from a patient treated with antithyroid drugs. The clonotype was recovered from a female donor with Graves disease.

CDR3 protein: CASSQEEGVPTYEQYF. The CDR3 nucleotides are TGCGCCAGCAGCCAAGAAGAAGGCGTCCCAACCTACGAGCAGTACTTC. J is TRBJ2-7 and V is TRBV4-1; D is unresolved. Trimming pared 0 bases from V and 2 bases from J, leaving 14 bases between. Germline CDR1 and CDR2: MGHRA and YSYEKL. This CDR3 has 16 residues.